The rows below give T cell receptor beta chains drawn from one sample of a study of OX40 agonist ivuxolimab in advanced cancers. The data were produced by immunoSEQ multiplex PCR, yet TCRdb's version contains in-frame clones alone and is incomplete. The sample includes about 53,000 clones, approximately 92% of them seen just once. Here the sequenced sample was CD4+ or CD8+ T cells sorted from blood, taken in a trial of the OX40 agonist ivuxolimab. These receptors originate from an adult with an advanced solid tumor such as melanoma, head and neck, liver or kidney cancer. Each CDR3 is given with its conserved first and last residue. A D gene is named only where the DNA matches it firmly. Clone size is not always given. Where it is, it says once, few, many or a class for expanded clones.

V,size,J,D,DNA,CDR3
TRBV19,-,TRBJ2-3,-,TGTGCCAGTACCGCCGGGACTCATGTCACAGATACGCAGTATTTT,CASTAGTHVTDTQYF
TRBV6-4,-,TRBJ2-2,-,TGTGCCAGCAGTGCCGAGGGAGAGGCCGGGGAGCTGTTTTTT,CASSAEGEAGELFF
TRBV7-9,-,TRBJ2-3,TRBD1,TGTGCCAGCAGCTTAGGGACAGGGTGGACAGATACGCAGTATTTT,CASSLGTGWTDTQYF
TRBV7-9,-,TRBJ2-7,TRBD1,TGTGCCAGCAGCTTAGCACAGGGGGCGGATGAGCAGTACTTC,CASSLAQGADEQYF
TRBV5-1,-,TRBJ2-1,TRBD2,TGCGCCAGCAGCCCAGGGACTAGCGGCCAGTACAATGAGCAGTTCTTC,CASSPGTSGQYNEQFF
TRBV6-1,-,TRBJ2-5,-,TGTGCCAGCAGTGAATTAGCCCCGCAAGAGACCCAGTACTTC,CASSELAPQETQYF
TRBV6-1,-,TRBJ2-7,TRBD2,TGTGCCAGCAGTGAACGGGGGGGCTACGAGCAGTACTTC,CASSERGGYEQYF
TRBV27,-,TRBJ1-2,-,TGTGCCAGCCGATCTGAGACCGGTTATCGGGGCTACACCTTC,CASRSETGYRGYTF
TRBV13,-,TRBJ2-2,-,TGTGCCAGCAGCTTGACTCTCTTTGAAGGGGCGAACACCGGGGAGCTGTTTTTT,CASSLTLFEGANTGELFF
TRBV15,once,TRBJ1-2,-,TGTGCCACCAGCAGATTGCGGGGGGGAAGTGCCTATGGCTACACCTTC,CATSRLRGGSAYGYTF
TRBV19,once,TRBJ2-7,TRBD1,TGTGCCAGTAGTATGACAGGGGATCCCCTTAACGAGCAGTACTTC,CASSMTGDPLNEQYF
TRBV2,-,TRBJ2-1,-,TGTGCCAGCAGTGAGGGCTACAACAATGAGCAGTTCTTC,CASSEGYNNEQFF
TRBV27,-,TRBJ1-1,-,TGTGCCAGCAATAAGGTCGGGCACGGGAACACTGAAGCTTTCTTT,CASNKVGHGNTEAFF
TRBV29-1,-,TRBJ2-5,-,TGCAGCGTTGAAGTTGGAGAGACCCAGTACTTC,CSVEVGETQYF
TRBV6-5,-,TRBJ2-7,TRBD2,TGTGCCAGCAGAGGGACTAGCCCCCACGAGCAGTACTTC,CASRGTSPHEQYF
TRBV6-6,medium-sized,TRBJ1-1,-,TGTGCCAGCCAACGAACAACAGCGAACACTGAAGCTTTCTTT,CASQRTTANTEAFF
TRBV9,-,TRBJ1-6,-,TGTGCCTCCGGGGCGGGACCTTATAATTCACCCCTCCACTTT,CASGAGPYNSPLHF
TRBV28,-,TRBJ1-4,TRBD1,TGTTCGGTGGGGACAGGGTTTGAAAAACTGTTTTTT,CSVGTGFEKLFF
TRBV5-1,-,TRBJ2-1,TRBD2,TGCGCCAGCAGCTTGGCCAAGGGGCTAGCGGGAGAGAGCTCCTACAATGAGCAGTTCTTC,CASSLAKGLAGESSYNEQFF
TRBV28,few,TRBJ1-5,-,TGTGCCAGCAGTTTATGGTTGGGGGGAAAGCCCCAGCATTTT,CASSLWLGGKPQHF
TRBV5-5,-,TRBJ2-7,-,TGTGCCAGCAGCTCCCGGGACATACCCTACGAGCAGTACTTC,CASSSRDIPYEQYF
TRBV5-1,-,TRBJ2-5,-,TGCGCCAGCAGCTTGGGCAGGGAAGAGACCCAGTACTTC,CASSLGREETQYF
TRBV7-3,-,TRBJ1-1,-,TGTGCCAGCAGCTTAGTGCCGAACACTGAAGCTTTCTTT,CASSLVPNTEAFF
TRBV9,-,TRBJ1-1,-,TGTGCCAGCAGCGCTCTCCAGTCCACTGAAGCTTTCTTT,CASSALQSTEAFF
TRBV18,-,TRBJ1-2,TRBD1,TGTGCCAGCTCAGACCGGGACAGGGACTCTTATGGCTACACCTTC,CASSDRDRDSYGYTF
TRBV6-5,-,TRBJ1-1,-,TGTGCCAGCAGTGGAGTCATGAACACTGAAGCTTTCTTT,CASSGVMNTEAFF
TRBV6-1,-,TRBJ1-1,TRBD1,TGTGCCAGCAGTGATGCACCACAGGGGGCGAACACTGAAGCTTTCTTT,CASSDAPQGANTEAFF
TRBV29-1,once,TRBJ1-1,TRBD1,TGCAGCGCCACGGGACAGACTAACACTGAAGCTTTCTTT,CSATGQTNTEAFF
TRBV7-2,-,TRBJ2-7,TRBD1,TGTGCCAGCAGCTTCATAAAAGGGGGCAGTGTCTACGAGCAGTACTTC,CASSFIKGGSVYEQYF
TRBV7-3,-,TRBJ2-3,-,TGTGCCAGCAGCTTAGGGCTAGGAGATACGCAGTATTTT,CASSLGLGDTQYF
TRBV5-1,-,TRBJ2-5,-,TGCGCCAGCAGCTTGAGGCAGGCCGTCGAAGAGACCCAGTACTTC,CASSLRQAVEETQYF
TRBV18,-,TRBJ1-3,-,TGTGCCAGCTCACCACCTGTAGATCGTAACACCATATATTTT,CASSPPVDRNTIYF
TRBV7-9,-,TRBJ2-1,-,TGTGCCAGCAGCCCGACTAGTGGTGGCTACAATGAGCAGTTCTTC,CASSPTSGGYNEQFF
TRBV2,-,TRBJ1-2,TRBD1,TGTGCCAGCAGTGTGACAGGGTCGGGAGGCTACACCTTC,CASSVTGSGGYTF
TRBV9,few,TRBJ1-1,TRBD1,TGTGCCAGCAGCGTAGAGTTAGGACAGGGGACACCAGCTTTCTTT,CASSVELGQGTPAFF
TRBV28,-,TRBJ1-1,-,TGTGCCAGCAGTACGACGGCCATGAACACTGAAGCTTTCTTT,CASSTTAMNTEAFF
TRBV2,once,TRBJ1-1,-,TGTGCCAGCAGGCTACAGGGGAACACTGAAGCTTTCTTT,CASRLQGNTEAFF
TRBV28,-,TRBJ1-3,-,TGTGCCAGCAGTTTAATTGGCGAGGGGAGAAACACCATATATTTT,CASSLIGEGRNTIYF
TRBV11-2,-,TRBJ1-1,-,TGTGCCAGCAGCTTACAGGATCTCACTGAAGCTTTCTTT,CASSLQDLTEAFF
TRBV19,-,TRBJ1-4,-,TGTGCCAGTGGCGGACCGCCAACTAATGAAAAACTGTTTTTT,CASGGPPTNEKLFF
TRBV2,-,TRBJ2-3,TRBD2,TGTGCCAGCTGGGGGGGTCTCACAGATACGCAGTATTTT,CASWGGLTDTQYF
TRBV5-5,-,TRBJ1-6,-,TGTGCCAGCAGCTTGGCTGGGTTTGATAATTCACCCCTCCACTTT,CASSLAGFDNSPLHF
TRBV6-5,once,TRBJ2-3,-,TGTGCCAGCAGCCCCCGGCCGGGACCCACAGATACGCAGTATTTT,CASSPRPGPTDTQYF
TRBV6-1,-,TRBJ2-1,TRBD2,TGTGCCAGCAGTGAAAATAGCGGGGGGGCGGATGAGCAGTTCTTC,CASSENSGGADEQFF
TRBV11-2,-,TRBJ2-4,-,TGTGCCAGCAGCTTAGGAGCGACCCGGGGGAACATTCAGTACTTC,CASSLGATRGNIQYF
TRBV2,-,TRBJ2-1,-,TGTGCCAGCAGTTCCCGGGTGGGGAATGAGCAGTTCTTC,CASSSRVGNEQFF
TRBV6-1,-,TRBJ2-7,-,TGTGCCAGCAGTGATAGGGACGGCGTTTTCGAGCAGTACTTC,CASSDRDGVFEQYF
TRBV29-1,-,TRBJ1-2,TRBD1,TGCAGCGTGGGGACAGGGTCTAACTATGGCTACACCTTC,CSVGTGSNYGYTF
TRBV7-2,-,TRBJ1-1,TRBD1,TGTGCCAGCAGCTTAGACACAGGGGATAGGACTGAAGCTTTCTTT,CASSLDTGDRTEAFF
TRBV18,once,TRBJ2-3,-,TGTGCCAGCTCGCCTAGTTCGGGCCGAGTAGCAGATACGCAGTATTTT,CASSPSSGRVADTQYF
TRBV27,few,TRBJ1-1,-,TGTGCCAGCAGTTTATCCCAGGGGACTGAAGCTTTCTTT,CASSLSQGTEAFF
TRBV4-3,-,TRBJ2-1,TRBD2,TGCGCCAGCAGCCAAGATCTACTAGCGGGGGGCCGCCGGTCGGAGGAGGAGCAGTTCTTC,CASSQDLLAGGRRSEEEQFF
TRBV27,-,TRBJ2-2,-,TGTGCCAGCAGTTTATCGGGGTACACCGGGGAGCTGTTTTTT,CASSLSGYTGELFF
TRBV2,-,TRBJ2-7,TRBD2,TGTGCCAGCAGGGACGGACTAGCGGGAGGGCGGGAGCAGTACTTC,CASRDGLAGGREQYF
TRBV13,few,TRBJ2-3,TRBD2,TGTGCCAGCAGCCAGGGACTAGCGGCCACAGATACGCAGTATTTT,CASSQGLAATDTQYF